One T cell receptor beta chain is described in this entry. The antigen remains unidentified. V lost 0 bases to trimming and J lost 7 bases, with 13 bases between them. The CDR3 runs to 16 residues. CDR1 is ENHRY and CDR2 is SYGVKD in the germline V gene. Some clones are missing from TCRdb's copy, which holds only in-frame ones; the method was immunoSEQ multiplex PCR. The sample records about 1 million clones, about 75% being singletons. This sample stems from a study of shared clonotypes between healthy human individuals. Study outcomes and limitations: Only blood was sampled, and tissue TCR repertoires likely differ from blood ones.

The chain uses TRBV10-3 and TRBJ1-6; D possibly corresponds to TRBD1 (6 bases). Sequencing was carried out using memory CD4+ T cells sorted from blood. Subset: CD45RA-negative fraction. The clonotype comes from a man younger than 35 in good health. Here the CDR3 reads CAISESNTGRNSPLHF. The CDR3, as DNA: TGTGCCATCAGTGAGTCGAATACAGGGAGGAATTCACCCCTCCACTTT.